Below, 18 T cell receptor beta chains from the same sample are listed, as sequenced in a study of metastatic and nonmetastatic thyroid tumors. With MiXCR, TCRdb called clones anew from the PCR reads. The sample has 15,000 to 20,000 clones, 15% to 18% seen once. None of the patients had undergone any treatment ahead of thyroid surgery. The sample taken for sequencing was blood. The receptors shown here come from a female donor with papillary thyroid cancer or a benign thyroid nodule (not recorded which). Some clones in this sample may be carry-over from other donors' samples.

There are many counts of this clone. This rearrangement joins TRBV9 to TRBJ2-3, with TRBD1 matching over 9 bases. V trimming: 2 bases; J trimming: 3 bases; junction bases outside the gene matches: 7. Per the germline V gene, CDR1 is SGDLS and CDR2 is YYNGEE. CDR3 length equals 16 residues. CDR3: CASSVGVGQGTDTQYF. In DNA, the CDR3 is TGTGCCAGCAGCGTGGGAGTAGGACAGGGGACAGATACGCAGTATTTT.

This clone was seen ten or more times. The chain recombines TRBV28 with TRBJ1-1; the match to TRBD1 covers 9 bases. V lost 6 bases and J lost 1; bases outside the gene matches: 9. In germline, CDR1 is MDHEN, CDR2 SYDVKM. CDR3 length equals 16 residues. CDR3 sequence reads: CASSLLLGQGNTEAFF. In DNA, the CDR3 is TGTGCCAGCAGCCTTCTTCTGGGACAGGGGAACACTGAAGCTTTCTTT.

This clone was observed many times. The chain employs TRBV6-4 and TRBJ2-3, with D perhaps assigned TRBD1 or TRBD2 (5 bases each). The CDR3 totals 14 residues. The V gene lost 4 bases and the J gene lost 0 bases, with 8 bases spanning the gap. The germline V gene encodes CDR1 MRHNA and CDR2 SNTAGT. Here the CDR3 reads CASSGGGSTDTQYF. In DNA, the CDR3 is TGTGCCAGCAGTGGTGGGGGTAGCACAGATACGCAGTATTTT.

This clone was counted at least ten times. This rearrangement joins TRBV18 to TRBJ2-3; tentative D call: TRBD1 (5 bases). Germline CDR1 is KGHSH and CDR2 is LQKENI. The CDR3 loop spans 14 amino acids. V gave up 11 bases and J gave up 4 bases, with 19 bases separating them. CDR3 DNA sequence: TGTGCCGGATCTAGGGGTAATCGTGCAGATACGCAGTATTTT. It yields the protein CAGSRGNRADTQYF.

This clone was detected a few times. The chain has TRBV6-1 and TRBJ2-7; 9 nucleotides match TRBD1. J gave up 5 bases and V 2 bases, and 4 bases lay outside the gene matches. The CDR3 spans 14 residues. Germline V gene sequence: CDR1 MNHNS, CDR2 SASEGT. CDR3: CASSELGQGHEQYF. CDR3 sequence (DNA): TGTGCCAGCAGTGAATTGGGACAGGGCCACGAGCAGTACTTC.

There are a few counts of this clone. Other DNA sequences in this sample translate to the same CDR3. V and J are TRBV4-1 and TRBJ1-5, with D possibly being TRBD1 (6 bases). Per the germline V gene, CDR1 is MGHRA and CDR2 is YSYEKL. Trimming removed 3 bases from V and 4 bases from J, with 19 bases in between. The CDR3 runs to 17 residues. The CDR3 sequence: CASSHPGTFEDNQPQHF. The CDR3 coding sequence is TGCGCCAGCAGCCACCCGGGGACATTTGAAGATAATCAGCCCCAGCATTTT.

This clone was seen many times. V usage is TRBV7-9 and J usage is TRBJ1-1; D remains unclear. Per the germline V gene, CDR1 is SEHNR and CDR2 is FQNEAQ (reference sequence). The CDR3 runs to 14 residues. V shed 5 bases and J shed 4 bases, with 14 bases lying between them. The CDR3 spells CASSPLYVGTEAFF. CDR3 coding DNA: TGTGCCAGCAGCCCGCTCTACGTGGGCACTGAAGCTTTCTTT.

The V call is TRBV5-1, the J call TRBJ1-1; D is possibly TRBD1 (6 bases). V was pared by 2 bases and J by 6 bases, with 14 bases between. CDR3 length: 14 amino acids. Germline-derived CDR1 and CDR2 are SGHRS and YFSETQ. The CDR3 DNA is TGCGCCAGCAGCTTTCAGGGGCTAACGGCTGAAGCTTTCTTT. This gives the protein CASSFQGLTAEAFF.

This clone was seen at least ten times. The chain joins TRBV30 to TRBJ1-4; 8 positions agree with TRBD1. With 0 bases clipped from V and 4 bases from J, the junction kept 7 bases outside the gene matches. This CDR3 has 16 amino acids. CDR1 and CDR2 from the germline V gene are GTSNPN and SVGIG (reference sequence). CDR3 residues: CAWSVTIGQGNEKLFF. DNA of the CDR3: TGTGCCTGGAGTGTAACCATCGGACAGGGTAATGAAAAACTGTTTTTT.

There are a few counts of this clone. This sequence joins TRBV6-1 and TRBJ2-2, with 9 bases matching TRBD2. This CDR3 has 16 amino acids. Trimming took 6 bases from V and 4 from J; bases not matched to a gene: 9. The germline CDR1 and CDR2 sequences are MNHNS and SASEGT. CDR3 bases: TGTGCCAGCAGACGCACCGTAGCGGGAGCCACCGGGGAGCTGTTTTTT. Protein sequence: CASRRTVAGATGELFF.

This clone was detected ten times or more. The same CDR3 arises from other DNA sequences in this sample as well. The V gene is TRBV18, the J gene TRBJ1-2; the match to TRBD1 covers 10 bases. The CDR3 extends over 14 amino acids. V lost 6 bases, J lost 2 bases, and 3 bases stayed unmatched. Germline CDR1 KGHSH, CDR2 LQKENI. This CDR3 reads CASSSGQGNYGYTF. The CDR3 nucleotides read TGTGCCAGCTCGTCGGGACAGGGGAACTATGGCTACACCTTC.

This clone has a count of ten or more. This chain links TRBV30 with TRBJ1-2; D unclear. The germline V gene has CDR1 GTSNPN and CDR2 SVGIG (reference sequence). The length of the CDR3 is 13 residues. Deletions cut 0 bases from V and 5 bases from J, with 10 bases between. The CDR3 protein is CAWSVQGRYGYTF. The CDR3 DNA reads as TGTGCCTGGAGTGTACAAGGGCGGTATGGCTACACCTTC.

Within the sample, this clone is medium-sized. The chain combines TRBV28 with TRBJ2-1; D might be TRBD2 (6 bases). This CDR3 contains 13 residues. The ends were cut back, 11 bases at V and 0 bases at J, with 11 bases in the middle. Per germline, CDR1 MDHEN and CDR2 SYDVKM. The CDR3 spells CAWGRSSYNEQFF. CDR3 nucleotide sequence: TGTGCCTGGGGGAGGAGCTCCTACAATGAGCAGTTCTTC.

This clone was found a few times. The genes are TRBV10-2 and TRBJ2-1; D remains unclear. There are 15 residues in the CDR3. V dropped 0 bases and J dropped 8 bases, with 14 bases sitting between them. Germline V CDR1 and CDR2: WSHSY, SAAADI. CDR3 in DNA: TGCGCCAGCAGTGAGTCGACTGCAACCGGGCATGAGCAGTTCTTC. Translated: CASSESTATGHEQFF.

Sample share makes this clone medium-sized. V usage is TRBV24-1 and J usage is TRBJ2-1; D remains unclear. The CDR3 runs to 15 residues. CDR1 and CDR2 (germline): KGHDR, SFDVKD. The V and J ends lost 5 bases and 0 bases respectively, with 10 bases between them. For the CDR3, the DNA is TGTGCCACCAGTGGAGCTAAGGACTCCTACAATGAGCAGTTCTTC. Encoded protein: CATSGAKDSYNEQFF.

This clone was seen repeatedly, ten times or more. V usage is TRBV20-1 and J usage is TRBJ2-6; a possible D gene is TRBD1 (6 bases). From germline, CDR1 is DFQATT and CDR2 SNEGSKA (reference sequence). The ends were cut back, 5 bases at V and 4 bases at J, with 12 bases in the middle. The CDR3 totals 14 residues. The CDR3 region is CSALTGFGANVLTF. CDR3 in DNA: TGCAGTGCTTTAACAGGGTTCGGGGCCAACGTCCTGACTTTC.

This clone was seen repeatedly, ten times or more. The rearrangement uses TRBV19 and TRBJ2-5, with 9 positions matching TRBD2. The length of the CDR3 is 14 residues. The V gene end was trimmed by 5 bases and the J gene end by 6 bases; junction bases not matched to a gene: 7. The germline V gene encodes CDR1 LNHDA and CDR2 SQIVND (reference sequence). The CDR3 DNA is TGTGCCAGTAGTCCCGCGGGACTAGCCAAGACCCAGTACTTC. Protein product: CASSPAGLAKTQYF.

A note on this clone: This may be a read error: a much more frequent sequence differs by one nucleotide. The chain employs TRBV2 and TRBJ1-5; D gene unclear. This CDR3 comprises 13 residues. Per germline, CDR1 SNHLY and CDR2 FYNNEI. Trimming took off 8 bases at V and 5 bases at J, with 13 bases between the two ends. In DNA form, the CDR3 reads TGTGCCAGCGGTGTGTGGGGTCATCAGCCCCAGCATTTT. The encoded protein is CASGVWGHQPQHF.